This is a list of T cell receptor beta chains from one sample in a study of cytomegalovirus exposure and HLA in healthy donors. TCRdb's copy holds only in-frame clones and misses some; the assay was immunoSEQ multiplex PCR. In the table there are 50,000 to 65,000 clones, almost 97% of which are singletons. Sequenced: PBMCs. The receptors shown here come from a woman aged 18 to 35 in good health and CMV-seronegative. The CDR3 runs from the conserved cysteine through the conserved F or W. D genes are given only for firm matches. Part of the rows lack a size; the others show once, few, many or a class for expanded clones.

cdr3_nt: TGTGCCAGTAGTATAGGGCACAGGGTCCCCGGGGAGCTGTTTTTT
cdr3_aa: CASSIGHRVPGELFF
d_call: .
j_call: TRBJ2-2
clone_size: .
v_call: TRBV19

cdr3_nt: TGTGCCAGCAGCTTAGGGGCAGGGTCTGGGGCCAACGTCCTGACTTTC
cdr3_aa: CASSLGAGSGANVLTF
d_call: .
j_call: TRBJ2-6
clone_size: .
v_call: TRBV11-2

cdr3_nt: TGTGCCAGCAGGTCCACAGGGGGTCTGAACAATGAGCAGTTCTTC
cdr3_aa: CASRSTGGLNNEQFF
d_call: TRBD1
j_call: TRBJ2-1
clone_size: .
v_call: TRBV6-1

cdr3_nt: TGCGCCAGCAGGGGGGTGGGACAGGGTCTCCACGAGCAGTACTTC
cdr3_aa: CASRGVGQGLHEQYF
d_call: TRBD1
j_call: TRBJ2-7
clone_size: .
v_call: TRBV10-2

cdr3_nt: TGTGCCACAAGCGGGAGGGGCACAGATACGCAGTATTTT
cdr3_aa: CATSGRGTDTQYF
d_call: TRBD2
j_call: TRBJ2-3
clone_size: .
v_call: TRBV19

cdr3_nt: TGTGCCAGTAGTGCCGGGGGAAACGACTATGGCTACACCTTC
cdr3_aa: CASSAGGNDYGYTF
d_call: .
j_call: TRBJ1-2
clone_size: .
v_call: TRBV19

cdr3_nt: TGTGCCAGCAGTTACGGACAGGGTAGCAATCAGCCCCAGCATTTT
cdr3_aa: CASSYGQGSNQPQHF
d_call: TRBD1
j_call: TRBJ1-5
clone_size: .
v_call: TRBV6-5

cdr3_nt: TGTGCCAGCAGCCCTGACTCCTATGGCTACACCTTC
cdr3_aa: CASSPDSYGYTF
d_call: .
j_call: TRBJ1-2
clone_size: .
v_call: TRBV5-4

cdr3_nt: TGTGCCAGCAGCCGGCGGGACGGCGGGGAGCTGTTTTTT
cdr3_aa: CASSRRDGGELFF
d_call: .
j_call: TRBJ2-2
clone_size: .
v_call: TRBV7-3

cdr3_nt: TGTGCCAGCAGCTTCGGTCCCGGACTAGGCCTCCCAGATACGCAGTATTTT
cdr3_aa: CASSFGPGLGLPDTQYF
d_call: TRBD2
j_call: TRBJ2-3
clone_size: .
v_call: TRBV7-2

cdr3_nt: TGTGCTAGTGGTTTGGCTTCCCCCCTCCTTAGTGAGCAGTTCTTC
cdr3_aa: CASGLASPLLSEQFF
d_call: .
j_call: TRBJ2-1
clone_size: .
v_call: TRBV12-5

cdr3_nt: TGTGCCAGCAGTGACTCATCGGGGGATTACAATGAGCAGTTCTTC
cdr3_aa: CASSDSSGDYNEQFF
d_call: .
j_call: TRBJ2-1
clone_size: few
v_call: TRBV6-4

cdr3_nt: TGTGCCAGCAGCTTAGGGCCCAGCTCCTACAATGAGCAGTTCTTC
cdr3_aa: CASSLGPSSYNEQFF
d_call: .
j_call: TRBJ2-1
clone_size: .
v_call: TRBV7-2

cdr3_nt: TGTGCCAGCAGCCCTGGGGCTAGCGATACCTACGAGCAGTACTTC
cdr3_aa: CASSPGASDTYEQYF
d_call: .
j_call: TRBJ2-7
clone_size: .
v_call: TRBV7-3

cdr3_nt: TGTGCCAGCAGCGCCCCGACACCGGGGGAGACCCAGTACTTC
cdr3_aa: CASSAPTPGETQYF
d_call: .
j_call: TRBJ2-5
clone_size: once
v_call: TRBV9

cdr3_nt: TGCAGCGTTGAGGGGGGGACAGGTACCCTTCAGACCACAGATACGCAGTATTTT
cdr3_aa: CSVEGGTGTLQTTDTQYF
d_call: .
j_call: TRBJ2-3
clone_size: .
v_call: TRBV29-1

cdr3_nt: TGTGCCTGGACAAGACATTCGTACCAAGAGACCCAGTACTTC
cdr3_aa: CAWTRHSYQETQYF
d_call: .
j_call: TRBJ2-5
clone_size: once
v_call: TRBV30

cdr3_nt: TGTGCCAGCCGCCCGGGGACAGGGGGAACCGAGCAGTACTTC
cdr3_aa: CASRPGTGGTEQYF
d_call: TRBD1
j_call: TRBJ2-7
clone_size: .
v_call: TRBV27

cdr3_nt: TGTGCCAGCAGCCGGGGGTCGCCCGCGAACACCGGGGAGCTGTTTTTT
cdr3_aa: CASSRGSPANTGELFF
d_call: .
j_call: TRBJ2-2
clone_size: .
v_call: TRBV7-7

cdr3_nt: TGTGCCAGCAGGGACAGGGTAGAGGAAAAACTGTTTTTT
cdr3_aa: CASRDRVEEKLFF
d_call: TRBD1
j_call: TRBJ1-4
clone_size: .
v_call: TRBV6-5

cdr3_nt: TGTGCCAGCACCCCGGGGGGGACCCGCTCCTACGAGCAGTACTTC
cdr3_aa: CASTPGGTRSYEQYF
d_call: TRBD2
j_call: TRBJ2-7
clone_size: .
v_call: TRBV6-5

cdr3_nt: TGTGCCAGCAGTTACCCCCGGTGGGGGGGCGAGACCCAGTACTTC
cdr3_aa: CASSYPRWGGETQYF
d_call: .
j_call: TRBJ2-5
clone_size: .
v_call: TRBV28

cdr3_nt: TGTGCCAGTAGTATCTCCCCCTCGGGTTACGAGCAGTACTTC
cdr3_aa: CASSISPSGYEQYF
d_call: .
j_call: TRBJ2-7
clone_size: .
v_call: TRBV19

cdr3_nt: TGTGCCAGCAGTTCCGAAGAGACCCAGTACTTC
cdr3_aa: CASSSEETQYF
d_call: .
j_call: TRBJ2-5
clone_size: .
v_call: TRBV7-2

cdr3_nt: TGCGCCAGCAGCAGCTTGCCGGGACTACCATACAATGAGCAGTTCTTC
cdr3_aa: CASSSLPGLPYNEQFF
d_call: TRBD2
j_call: TRBJ2-1
clone_size: .
v_call: TRBV5-1

cdr3_nt: TGTGCCAGCAGTCCCGGGACTAGGGGTTTGAGCGGGGAGCTGTTTTTT
cdr3_aa: CASSPGTRGLSGELFF
d_call: TRBD2
j_call: TRBJ2-2
clone_size: .
v_call: TRBV27

cdr3_nt: TGTGCCAGCAGCCTTGAGGGGCAGGGGCCGCCCGGGGATCAGCCCCAGCATTTT
cdr3_aa: CASSLEGQGPPGDQPQHF
d_call: .
j_call: TRBJ1-5
clone_size: .
v_call: TRBV7-3

cdr3_nt: TGTGCCAGCAGTACAGGGCCGAGCTCTGGAAACACCATATATTTT
cdr3_aa: CASSTGPSSGNTIYF
d_call: .
j_call: TRBJ1-3
clone_size: .
v_call: TRBV6-1

cdr3_nt: TGTGCCAGCAGTTTACCCCCGGCAGGGTTCTACAATGAGCAGTTCTTC
cdr3_aa: CASSLPPAGFYNEQFF
d_call: .
j_call: TRBJ2-1
clone_size: once
v_call: TRBV28

cdr3_nt: TGTGCCAGCTCACTGGGCCATAACAATGAGCAGTTCTTC
cdr3_aa: CASSLGHNNEQFF
d_call: .
j_call: TRBJ2-1
clone_size: .
v_call: TRBV18

cdr3_nt: TGTGCCAGCAGCCCCGGGACTAGCGGAACCTACGAGCAGTACTTC
cdr3_aa: CASSPGTSGTYEQYF
d_call: TRBD2
j_call: TRBJ2-7
clone_size: .
v_call: TRBV11-2

cdr3_nt: TGTGCCAGCAGCCTTGGGACTAGCGGGAGCAATCAGTACTTC
cdr3_aa: CASSLGTSGSNQYF
d_call: TRBD2
j_call: TRBJ2-7
clone_size: .
v_call: TRBV7-3

cdr3_nt: TGCACCAGCAGACCACCCTCTGCGGGGGCCTCTAGCACAGATACGCAGTATTTT
cdr3_aa: CTSRPPSAGASSTDTQYF
d_call: .
j_call: TRBJ2-3
clone_size: .
v_call: TRBV1

cdr3_nt: TGTGCCAGCAGCTCCCAGACAGGGGTTGGTGAAAAACTGTTTTTT
cdr3_aa: CASSSQTGVGEKLFF
d_call: TRBD1
j_call: TRBJ1-4
clone_size: .
v_call: TRBV7-2

cdr3_nt: TGTGCCACCTCCCAACCGTGGGGGCCCAACTACCAAGAGACCCAGTACTTC
cdr3_aa: CATSQPWGPNYQETQYF
d_call: .
j_call: TRBJ2-5
clone_size: .
v_call: TRBV15

cdr3_nt: TGTGCCAGCAGCTTATTGGGGCGCGAGAACTATGGCTACACCTTC
cdr3_aa: CASSLLGRENYGYTF
d_call: .
j_call: TRBJ1-2
clone_size: once
v_call: TRBV5-6

cdr3_nt: TGTGCCAGCAGCGTAGGGGCGGGGGGCGCCTACAATGAGCAGTTCTTC
cdr3_aa: CASSVGAGGAYNEQFF
d_call: TRBD2
j_call: TRBJ2-1
clone_size: .
v_call: TRBV9

cdr3_nt: TGTGCCAGCGCCGTGGGGGCGGGGGGGTACCAAGAGACCCAGTACTTC
cdr3_aa: CASAVGAGGYQETQYF
d_call: TRBD2
j_call: TRBJ2-5
clone_size: .
v_call: TRBV7-2

cdr3_nt: TGTGCCAGCAGCGCACCGGGACAAGCTGAAAAACTGTTTTTT
cdr3_aa: CASSAPGQAEKLFF
d_call: .
j_call: TRBJ1-4
clone_size: .
v_call: TRBV7-6

cdr3_nt: TGTGCCAGCAGCTTAAGTCCCGCCCCCCTAGGGGATGAGCAGTTCTTC
cdr3_aa: CASSLSPAPLGDEQFF
d_call: .
j_call: TRBJ2-1
clone_size: .
v_call: TRBV7-3

cdr3_nt: TGTGCCAGCAGTTACCCTAGCGGGAGAAAAGAGACCCAGTACTTC
cdr3_aa: CASSYPSGRKETQYF
d_call: TRBD2
j_call: TRBJ2-5
clone_size: .
v_call: TRBV6-5

cdr3_nt: TGTGCCAGCAGCTCACAGGGGGGTAATGAAAAACTGTTTTTT
cdr3_aa: CASSSQGGNEKLFF
d_call: TRBD1
j_call: TRBJ1-4
clone_size: .
v_call: TRBV6-6

cdr3_nt: TGTGCCACCAGCAGACCTACAGGGGGCCTTAACACTGAAGCTTTCTTT
cdr3_aa: CATSRPTGGLNTEAFF
d_call: TRBD1
j_call: TRBJ1-1
clone_size: .
v_call: TRBV15

cdr3_nt: TGTGCTAGTGGTTTAGGGACAAATAGGGGGGAGACCCAGTACTTC
cdr3_aa: CASGLGTNRGETQYF
d_call: .
j_call: TRBJ2-5
clone_size: once
v_call: TRBV12-5

cdr3_nt: TGTGCCAGCAGCCCAATTCCGGAGGCCGACAATGAGCAGTTCTTC
cdr3_aa: CASSPIPEADNEQFF
d_call: .
j_call: TRBJ2-1
clone_size: .
v_call: TRBV6-5

cdr3_nt: TGCGCCAGCAGCCCCAAAACAGGGGTGAACACTGAAGCTTTCTTT
cdr3_aa: CASSPKTGVNTEAFF
d_call: TRBD1
j_call: TRBJ1-1
clone_size: .
v_call: TRBV5-1

cdr3_nt: TGTGCCAGCAGTTACCGGGCTAGCGGGAGTGGGTACGAGCAGTACTTC
cdr3_aa: CASSYRASGSGYEQYF
d_call: TRBD2
j_call: TRBJ2-7
clone_size: .
v_call: TRBV6-5

cdr3_nt: TGTGCCACCGCAGACCTCAGGGGCTACGAGCAGTACTTC
cdr3_aa: CATADLRGYEQYF
d_call: .
j_call: TRBJ2-7
clone_size: .
v_call: TRBV15

cdr3_nt: TGTGCCAGCAGTGGCCAGGTACAGGGGTACGAGCAGTACTTC
cdr3_aa: CASSGQVQGYEQYF
d_call: TRBD1
j_call: TRBJ2-7
clone_size: .
v_call: TRBV2

cdr3_nt: TGTGCCAGCAGCACGGGGTTAGCCAAAAACATTCAGTACTTC
cdr3_aa: CASSTGLAKNIQYF
d_call: .
j_call: TRBJ2-4
clone_size: .
v_call: TRBV11-1

cdr3_nt: TGTGCCAGCAGCGTCCCCGGGACTAGCGGGTTCTACGAGCAGTACTTC
cdr3_aa: CASSVPGTSGFYEQYF
d_call: TRBD2
j_call: TRBJ2-7
clone_size: .
v_call: TRBV7-9

cdr3_nt: TGTGCCAGTAGGAGCTTAAAGACAGGGGGCCTCGGGGAGCTGTTTTTT
cdr3_aa: CASRSLKTGGLGELFF
d_call: TRBD1
j_call: TRBJ2-2
clone_size: .
v_call: TRBV19

cdr3_nt: TGTGCCAGCAGCTTGGGGACAGGAGGAGGCACCATATATTTT
cdr3_aa: CASSLGTGGGTIYF
d_call: TRBD1
j_call: TRBJ1-3
clone_size: .
v_call: TRBV5-6

cdr3_nt: TGCAGCGGGACCCGGGGGGAAGCTTTCTTT
cdr3_aa: CSGTRGEAFF
d_call: .
j_call: TRBJ1-1
clone_size: .
v_call: TRBV29-1

cdr3_nt: TGTGCCAGCAGTCCCCGTCCCCGGGAGACCCAGTACTTC
cdr3_aa: CASSPRPRETQYF
d_call: .
j_call: TRBJ2-5
clone_size: .
v_call: TRBV27

cdr3_nt: TGTGCCTGGAGTCCGGGGGGGAACACTGAAGCTTTCTTT
cdr3_aa: CAWSPGGNTEAFF
d_call: .
j_call: TRBJ1-1
clone_size: .
v_call: TRBV30

cdr3_nt: TGCGCCAGCAGCCTAGGACACCCTGGCCAGCCCCAGCATTTT
cdr3_aa: CASSLGHPGQPQHF
d_call: .
j_call: TRBJ1-5
clone_size: .
v_call: TRBV5-1

cdr3_nt: TGTGCCAGCAGTGGGCCCTTCAAGACGGAGACCCAGTACTTC
cdr3_aa: CASSGPFKTETQYF
d_call: .
j_call: TRBJ2-5
clone_size: .
v_call: TRBV28

cdr3_nt: TGTGCCAGTAGTGAGAAACGGGCGGGGAAACTGTTTTTT
cdr3_aa: CASSEKRAGKLFF
d_call: .
j_call: TRBJ1-4
clone_size: .
v_call: TRBV19